A selection of T cell receptor beta chains follows, all from one sample in a study of T-cell memory formation after mild COVID-19. TCRdb passed the 5' RACE reads through MiXCR, listing each CDR3 protein once. The repertoire has hundreds of thousands of distinct CDR3 sequences, roughly a fifth of them found once; the top ten carry around 20%. The sequencing input was PBMCs or a T cell subset sorted from them (not recorded which). The receptors stem from a man younger than 35 who had mild COVID-19 (a few samples of this study predate the infection). Cell type and time point are not known. CDR3s include the opening cysteine and the closing phenylalanine or tryptophan. D genes are given only for firm matches. Size is omitted from some rows. Given values are once, few, many or a class for expanded clones.

abundance: few; d_gene: -; v_gene: TRBV7-2; j_gene: TRBJ1-1; CDR3nt: TGTGCCAGCAGCTTAGAAGGGACTGCGAACACTGAAGCTTTCTTT; CDR3aa: CASSLEGTANTEAFF
abundance: -; d_gene: -; v_gene: TRBV4-1; j_gene: TRBJ1-1; CDR3nt: TGCGCCAGCAGCCATCGCCAAGAAGGCGCTGAAGCTTTCTTT; CDR3aa: CASSHRQEGAEAFF
abundance: few; d_gene: -; v_gene: TRBV9; j_gene: TRBJ1-1; CDR3nt: TGTGCCAGCAGCGTGGACGGGAAATTGAACACTGAAGCTTTCTTT; CDR3aa: CASSVDGKLNTEAFF
abundance: few; d_gene: -; v_gene: TRBV20-1; j_gene: TRBJ1-4; CDR3nt: TGCAGTGCGGACTCAGGGGATAATGAAAAACTGTTTTTT; CDR3aa: CSADSGDNEKLFF
abundance: few; d_gene: -; v_gene: TRBV7-3; j_gene: TRBJ2-3; CDR3nt: TGTGCCAGCAGCCCGCTAGACAGGGAGGCGGACGATACGCAGTATTTT; CDR3aa: CASSPLDREADDTQYF
abundance: -; d_gene: -; v_gene: TRBV12-3/TRBV12-4; j_gene: TRBJ2-5; CDR3nt: TGTGCCAGCAGTCTCCGCTTCAGAGAGACCCAGTACTTC; CDR3aa: CASSLRFRETQYF
abundance: few; d_gene: TRBD1; v_gene: TRBV6-5; j_gene: TRBJ1-4; CDR3nt: TGTGCCAGCAGTTTTATGGGACAGGTGCATGAAAAACTGTTTTTT; CDR3aa: CASSFMGQVHEKLFF
abundance: few; d_gene: TRBD2; v_gene: TRBV5-5; j_gene: TRBJ2-5; CDR3nt: TGTGCCAGCAGCTTGGGACTAGCGGCGTCCCAAGAGACCCAGTACTTC; CDR3aa: CASSLGLAASQETQYF
abundance: -; d_gene: TRBD1; v_gene: TRBV7-2; j_gene: TRBJ2-2; CDR3nt: TGTGCCAGCAGCGCCTCAGGGGGCCTGGTCGGGGAGCTGTTTTTT; CDR3aa: CASSASGGLVGELFF
abundance: few; d_gene: TRBD2; v_gene: TRBV6-4; j_gene: TRBJ2-3; CDR3nt: TGTGCCAGCAGAAAGACTAGCGGGGGGGCCGGAGATACGCAGTATTTT; CDR3aa: CASRKTSGGAGDTQYF
abundance: few; d_gene: TRBD1; v_gene: TRBV7-2; j_gene: TRBJ1-3; CDR3nt: TGTGCCAGCAGCGCCAGACAGGGAAGTAGAAACACCATATATTTT; CDR3aa: CASSARQGSRNTIYF
abundance: -; d_gene: -; v_gene: TRBV19; j_gene: TRBJ1-2; CDR3nt: TGTGCCAGTAAGGTCAGGACGGATGGCTACACCTTC; CDR3aa: CASKVRTDGYTF
abundance: few; d_gene: -; v_gene: TRBV28; j_gene: TRBJ2-7; CDR3nt: TGTGCCAGCAGTCAACCAGATACAGGGTTCTACGAGCAGTACTTC; CDR3aa: CASSQPDTGFYEQYF
abundance: -; d_gene: TRBD1; v_gene: TRBV9; j_gene: TRBJ2-1; CDR3nt: TGTGCCAGCAGCGTAGATGGACAGGGCGAGCAGTTCTTC; CDR3aa: CASSVDGQGEQFF
abundance: few; d_gene: -; v_gene: TRBV5-1; j_gene: TRBJ2-7; CDR3nt: TGCGCCAGCAGCTTAGAGGGAGTCCCCTACGAGCAGTACTTC; CDR3aa: CASSLEGVPYEQYF
abundance: -; d_gene: -; v_gene: TRBV10-3; j_gene: TRBJ1-2; CDR3nt: TGTGCCATCAGTGCTCAGCGGCCCCTATGGGGCTACACCTTC; CDR3aa: CAISAQRPLWGYTF
abundance: -; d_gene: -; v_gene: TRBV7-2; j_gene: TRBJ1-5; CDR3nt: TGTGCCAGCAGCTTAGCGTATCCAGGGAATCCCAATCAGCCCCAGCATTTT; CDR3aa: CASSLAYPGNPNQPQHF
abundance: -; d_gene: TRBD1; v_gene: TRBV29-1; j_gene: TRBJ1-1; CDR3nt: TGCAGCGTTGAGTCGGACAGGGGTACTGAAGCTTTCTTT; CDR3aa: CSVESDRGTEAFF
abundance: -; d_gene: -; v_gene: TRBV11-3; j_gene: TRBJ2-2; CDR3nt: TGTGCCAGCAGCTTACCAGGGTTGCGCGGGGAGCTGTTTTTT; CDR3aa: CASSLPGLRGELFF
abundance: few; d_gene: -; v_gene: TRBV28; j_gene: TRBJ2-1; CDR3nt: TGTGCCAGCAGGCTCACCTACAATGAGCAGTTCTTC; CDR3aa: CASRLTYNEQFF
abundance: few; d_gene: -; v_gene: TRBV29-1; j_gene: TRBJ1-1; CDR3nt: TGCAGCGTTGAAGTCCTTCGGCTGAAGACTGAAGCTTTCTTT; CDR3aa: CSVEVLRLKTEAFF
abundance: few; d_gene: -; v_gene: TRBV7-9; j_gene: TRBJ1-1; CDR3nt: TGTGCCAGCAGCCGAGATCCACCGAGGGCTTTCTTT; CDR3aa: CASSRDPPRAFF
abundance: once; d_gene: -; v_gene: TRBV6-2/TRBV6-3; j_gene: TRBJ2-1; CDR3nt: TGTGCCAGCACTCACTCGGACTCCTACAATGAGCAGTTCTTC; CDR3aa: CASTHSDSYNEQFF
abundance: -; d_gene: -; v_gene: TRBV29-1; j_gene: TRBJ2-3; CDR3nt: TGCAGCGTTGAAACCCGCCCCGTAACAGATACGCAGTATTTT; CDR3aa: CSVETRPVTDTQYF
abundance: -; d_gene: -; v_gene: TRBV30; j_gene: TRBJ1-2; CDR3nt: TGTGCCTGGATTACGGGGTCAAGGTTCGGCTACACCTTC; CDR3aa: CAWITGSRFGYTF
abundance: few; d_gene: -; v_gene: TRBV4-1; j_gene: TRBJ1-1; CDR3nt: TGCGCCAGCAGCCAGGCCGGTGGGAAGGCTGAAGCTTTCTTT; CDR3aa: CASSQAGGKAEAFF
abundance: -; d_gene: -; v_gene: TRBV12-3/TRBV12-4; j_gene: TRBJ2-2; CDR3nt: TGTGCCAGCCGGGATCTCTCCACCGGGGAGCTGTTTTTT; CDR3aa: CASRDLSTGELFF
abundance: -; d_gene: -; v_gene: TRBV5-1; j_gene: TRBJ2-2; CDR3nt: TGCGCCAGCAGCTTGAGTTCTGCGAACACCGGGGAGCTGTTTTTT; CDR3aa: CASSLSSANTGELFF
abundance: few; d_gene: TRBD2; v_gene: TRBV7-7; j_gene: TRBJ2-2; CDR3nt: TGTGCCAGCAGCTTAGGGACTAGCGGGGGGGCCTACACCGGGGAGCTGTTTTTT; CDR3aa: CASSLGTSGGAYTGELFF
abundance: -; d_gene: -; v_gene: TRBV6-2/TRBV6-3; j_gene: TRBJ2-7; CDR3nt: TGTGCCAGCAGTTACTCAACGCCTCCCCAGGGTTTCCACGAGCAGTACTTC; CDR3aa: CASSYSTPPQGFHEQYF
abundance: few; d_gene: TRBD1; v_gene: TRBV4-1; j_gene: TRBJ2-1; CDR3nt: TGCGCCAGCAGCCGTAAGATGTGGGACAGGGAATCGTTTGAGCAGTTCTTC; CDR3aa: CASSRKMWDRESFEQFF
abundance: -; d_gene: -; v_gene: TRBV6-5; j_gene: TRBJ2-2; CDR3nt: TGTGCCAGCACTACTACTCCTTGGGGCACCGGGGAGCTGTTTTTT; CDR3aa: CASTTTPWGTGELFF
abundance: -; d_gene: -; v_gene: TRBV5-1; j_gene: TRBJ1-4; CDR3nt: TGCGCCAGCAGCTTGGCCACCGGGGGCGGCGAAAAACTGTTTTTT; CDR3aa: CASSLATGGGEKLFF
abundance: many; d_gene: -; v_gene: TRBV4-2; j_gene: TRBJ1-6; CDR3nt: TGTGCCAGCAGTGAGCGGGGTGGCTCCTATAATTCACCCCTCCACTTT; CDR3aa: CASSERGGSYNSPLHF
abundance: -; d_gene: -; v_gene: TRBV7-3; j_gene: TRBJ1-1; CDR3nt: TGTGCCAGCAGCCCTGGATCGAACACTGAAGCTTTCTTT; CDR3aa: CASSPGSNTEAFF
abundance: -; d_gene: TRBD1; v_gene: TRBV5-1; j_gene: TRBJ2-3; CDR3nt: TGCGCCAGCAGCAAGCACACAGGGGGCCGTGGCCCAGATACGCAGTATTTT; CDR3aa: CASSKHTGGRGPDTQYF
abundance: few; d_gene: -; v_gene: TRBV5-6; j_gene: TRBJ1-5; CDR3nt: TGTGCCAGTAGCAGGAGACAGGAGGGAGGGCCCCAGCATTTT; CDR3aa: CASSRRQEGGPQHF
abundance: once; d_gene: TRBD2; v_gene: TRBV24-1; j_gene: TRBJ2-3; CDR3nt: TGTGCCACCAGTCAAGCGGGGGGGTACACAGATACGCAGTATTTT; CDR3aa: CATSQAGGYTDTQYF